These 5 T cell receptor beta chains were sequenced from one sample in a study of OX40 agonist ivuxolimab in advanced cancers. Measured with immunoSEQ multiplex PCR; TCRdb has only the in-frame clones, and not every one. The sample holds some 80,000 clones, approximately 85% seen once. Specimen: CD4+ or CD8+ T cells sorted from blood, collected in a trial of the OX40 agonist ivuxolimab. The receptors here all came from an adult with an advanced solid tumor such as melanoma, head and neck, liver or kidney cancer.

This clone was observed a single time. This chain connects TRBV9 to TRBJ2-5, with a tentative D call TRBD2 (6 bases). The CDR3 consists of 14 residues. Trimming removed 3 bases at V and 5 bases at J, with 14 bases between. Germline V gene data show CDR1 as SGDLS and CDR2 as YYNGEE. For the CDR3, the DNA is TGTGCCAGCAGCGCCTGGGACTCCTCGGAGACCCAGTACTTC. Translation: CASSAWDSSETQYF. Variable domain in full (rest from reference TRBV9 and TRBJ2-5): DSGVTQTPKHLITATGQRVTLRCSPRSGDLSVYWYQQSLDQGLQFLIQYYNGEERAKGNILERFSAQQFPDLHSELNLSSLELGDSALYFCASSAWDSSETQYFGPGTRLLVL.

The CDR3 spells CASSMVTQNTGELFF. The CDR3, as DNA: TGTGCCAGCTCCATGGTCACTCAGAACACCGGGGAGCTGTTTTTT. This sequence joins TRBV18 and TRBJ2-2; D not resolved. V was clipped by 6 bases and J by 1 base, with 12 bases between them. The CDR3 contains 15 residues. Germline CDR1 and CDR2: KGHSH and LQKENI.

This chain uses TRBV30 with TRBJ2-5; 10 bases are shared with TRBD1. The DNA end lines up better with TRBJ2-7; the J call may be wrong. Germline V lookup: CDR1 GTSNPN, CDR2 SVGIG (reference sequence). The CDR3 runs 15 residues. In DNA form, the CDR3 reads TGTGCCTGGACCACGGGACAGGGGCTCTCCTACGAGCAGTACTTC. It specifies CAWTTGQGLSYEQYF.

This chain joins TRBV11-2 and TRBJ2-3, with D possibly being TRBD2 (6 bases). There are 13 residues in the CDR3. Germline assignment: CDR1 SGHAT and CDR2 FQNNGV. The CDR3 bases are TGTGCTACGGGGGAGAGCGGCACAGATACGCAGTATTTT. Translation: CATGESGTDTQYF.

The CDR3 DNA sequence: TGCAGCGTTGGCCGGATTTATAGGGATACGCAGTATTTT. This codes for CSVGRIYRDTQYF. The gene calls are TRBV29-1 and TRBJ2-3; unclear D gene. This CDR3 is built from 13 residues. Germline loops: CDR1 SQVTM, CDR2 ANQGSEA. V shed 4 bases and J shed 6 bases, with 14 bases lying between them.